This note documents a single T cell receptor (beta chain) sequence. No cognate antigen has been identified for it. Per-base quality was not reported, and no clone a single base away is much larger than it. This record comes from a study of control samples from healthy donors and cancer patients (dated by TCRdb to the early 2020s). Libraries were prepared through the immunoSEQ multiplex PCR assay. Drawn from immuneACCESS, this table holds only the in-frame rearrangements with V and J called that TCRdb kept. Clones are partly lost; checked studies trace under half to an unresolved V gene and leave the rest unexplained. Within this sample are 170,000 or so clones, with just over 90% of them counted one time only. Of the sample, 1.4% is held by the ten largest clones. Counted from cysteine to phenylalanine, this CDR3 has 12 amino acids. Just CDR3 DNA is preserved here, 36 bases in frame from base 1. V is clipped by 3 bases and J by 6 bases, and the sequence between their germline boundaries is 12 bases long. From the germline V gene (reference sequence), CDR1 is DFQATT and CDR2 is SNEGSKA.

The sequenced sample was blood. The V and J segments used are TRBV20-1 and TRBJ2-7; perhaps TRBD2 is the D gene, with 5 bases matching. This receptor was obtained from a man younger than 40 in good health. The CDR3: CSASTGIGEQYF. The sequenced DNA is TGCAGTGCTAGTACCGGGATCGGCGAGCAGTACTTC.